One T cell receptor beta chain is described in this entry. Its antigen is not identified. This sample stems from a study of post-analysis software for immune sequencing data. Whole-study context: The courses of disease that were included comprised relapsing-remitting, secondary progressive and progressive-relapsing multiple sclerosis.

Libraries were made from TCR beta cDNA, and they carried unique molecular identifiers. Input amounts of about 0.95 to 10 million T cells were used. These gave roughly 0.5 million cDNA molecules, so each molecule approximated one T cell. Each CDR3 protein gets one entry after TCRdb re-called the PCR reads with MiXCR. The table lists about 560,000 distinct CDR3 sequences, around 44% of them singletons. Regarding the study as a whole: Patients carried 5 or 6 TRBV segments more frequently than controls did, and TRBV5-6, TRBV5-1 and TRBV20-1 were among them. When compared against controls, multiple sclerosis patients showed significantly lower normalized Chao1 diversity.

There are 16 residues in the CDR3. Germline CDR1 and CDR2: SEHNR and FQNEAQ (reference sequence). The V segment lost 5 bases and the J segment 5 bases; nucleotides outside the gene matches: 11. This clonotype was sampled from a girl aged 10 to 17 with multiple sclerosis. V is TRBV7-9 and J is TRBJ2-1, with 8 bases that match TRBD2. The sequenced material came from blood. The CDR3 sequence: CASSLRTSTAHNEQFF. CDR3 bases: TGTGCCAGCAGCCTGCGGACTAGCACAGCCCACAATGAGCAGTTCTTC.